These 13 T cell receptor beta chains share one sample of origin, sequenced in a study of cytomegalovirus exposure and HLA in healthy donors. Use of 60 Vbeta and 13 Jbeta primers characterized the PCR. Libraries were prepared by immunoSEQ multiplex PCR; TCRdb keeps only in-frame clonotypes and omits some of them. The sample contains about 140,000 clones, approximately 80% of which appear only once. The sample was PBMCs. The receptors originated from a man between 40 and 49 years old in good health and CMV-seropositive.

The chain couples TRBV29-1 to TRBJ1-1; D is undetermined. The germline V gene has CDR1 SQVTM and CDR2 ANQGSEA. The CDR3 is made up of 13 amino acids. V was clipped by 3 bases and J by 11 bases, with 19 bases between them. CDR3 in DNA: TGCAGCGTTGACAGGCCCCTCGCTGCGTGGGCTTTCTTT. Protein sequence: CSVDRPLAAWAFF.

The rearrangement joins TRBV9 to TRBJ2-5, with 7 bases matching TRBD2. V gave up 0 bases and J gave up 1 base; unmatched junction bases: 3. Germline loops: CDR1 SGDLS, CDR2 YYNGEE. This CDR3 contains 15 residues. CDR3 nucleotides: TGTGCCAGCAGCGTAGAGGGAGGGGTCCAAGAGACCCAGTACTTC. Amino acid sequence: CASSVEGGVQETQYF.

This clone appeared a single time. The chain combines TRBV9 with TRBJ1-3; D unresolved. V was cut by 0 bases and J by 2 bases, with 9 bases left in between. Germline V gene data show CDR1 as SGDLS and CDR2 as YYNGEE. This CDR3 is 15 amino acids long. The CDR3 reads CASSVGRNTGNTIYF. In nucleotides, the CDR3 is TGTGCCAGCAGCGTAGGCCGTAACACTGGAAACACCATATATTTT.

The genes are TRBV4-1 and TRBJ1-5, with 7 positions matching TRBD1. CDR3 length equals 16 residues. After removal of 2 bases from V and 7 bases from J, the junction contained 11 bases not matched to a gene. Germline V gives CDR1 MGHRA, CDR2 YSYEKL. The CDR3 DNA reads TGCGCCAGCAGCCAAATCCCCGGGACAGCTGCCCAGCCCCAGCATTTT. Amino acids: CASSQIPGTAAQPQHF.

In its sample, this clone was seen once. The genes are TRBV2 and TRBJ1-5, with a tentative D call TRBD1 (6 bases). The CDR3 runs to 14 residues. Trimming cost V 5 bases and J 0 bases, with 8 bases left between them. In germline, CDR1 is SNHLY, CDR2 FYNNEI. DNA of the CDR3: TGTGCCAGCAGTAGGGACACTAGCAATCAGCCCCAGCATTTT. This codes for CASSRDTSNQPQHF.

The chain carries TRBV4-1 and TRBJ1-3; 7 bases agree with TRBD1. After removal of 4 bases from V and 2 bases from J, the junction contained 5 bases not matched to a gene. This CDR3 region has 15 residues. Germline CDR1 and CDR2: MGHRA and YSYEKL. The CDR3 is CASSRLDRAGNTIYF. In DNA form, the CDR3 reads TGCGCCAGCAGCCGTTTAGACAGGGCTGGAAACACCATATATTTT.

This chain uses TRBV19 with TRBJ1-5; 9 bases are a match to TRBD1. CDR3 length: 13 residues. Germline CDR1 reads LNHDA; CDR2 reads SQIVND (reference sequence). Trimming at V came to 7 bases and at J to 8 bases, leaving 6 bases not matched to a gene. CDR3 nucleotides: TGTGCCAGTACCCGGACAGGGGTCGAGCCCCAGCATTTT. The encoded protein is CASTRTGVEPQHF.

This clone is a singleton in its sample. This chain joins TRBV30 and TRBJ1-1; D not certain. Trimming cost V 3 bases and J 10 bases, with 18 bases left between them. The V gene's germline CDR1 is GTSNPN and CDR2 SVGIG (reference sequence). This CDR3 spans 13 amino acids. CDR3 residues: CAWRQTPGRGAFF. The CDR3 nucleotides read TGTGCCTGGAGGCAAACTCCGGGAAGAGGAGCTTTCTTT.

The CDR3 sequence: CSVRQDFVGYTF. DNA for the CDR3: TGCAGCGTGCGACAGGATTTTGTCGGCTACACCTTC. J is TRBJ1-2 and V is TRBV29-1; tentative D call: TRBD1 (6 bases). Between the trimmed V and J ends, which lost 6 bases and 8 bases, there was a span of 16 bases. This CDR3 is 12 amino acids long. Germline-derived CDR1 and CDR2 are SQVTM and ANQGSEA.

The chain is built from TRBV28 and TRBJ1-4, with 8 bases identical to TRBD1. The V gene end was trimmed by 4 bases and the J gene end by 4 bases; junction bases not matched to a gene: 5. The CDR3 consists of 15 residues. Germline assignment: CDR1 MDHEN and CDR2 SYDVKM. This chain's CDR3 is CASSSPDRGNEKLFF. CDR3 coding DNA: TGTGCCAGCAGTTCCCCCGACAGGGGTAATGAAAAACTGTTTTTT.

This chain uses TRBV5-6 with TRBJ2-5, with unresolved D. The CDR3 sequence is 12 residues long. Trimming took off 4 bases at V and 3 bases at J, with 7 bases between the two ends. Germline V CDR1 and CDR2: SGHDT, YYEEEE. CDR3 sequence: CASSLPEETQYF. The DNA for the CDR3 is TGTGCCAGCAGCCTCCCAGAAGAGACCCAGTACTTC.

The V and J genes are TRBV12-5 and TRBJ2-7; 7 nucleotides line up with TRBD2. This CDR3 is built from 15 residues. Germline V gives CDR1 LGHNT, CDR2 FRNRAP. J lost 7 bases, V lost 2 bases, and 11 bases had no gene match. The CDR3 DNA is TGTGCTAGTGGTTTGTTTAAGGGAGGGCTCGAAGAGCAGTACTTC. Translating gives CASGLFKGGLEEQYF.

The chain joins TRBV6-5 to TRBJ1-6; D may be TRBD1 (6 bases). V was pared by 2 bases and J by 7 bases, with 15 bases between. The length of the CDR3 is 16 residues. The V gene's germline CDR1 is MNHEY and CDR2 SVGAGI. DNA for the CDR3: TGTGCCAGCAGTTACGTGGCAGGGGTTAGGAATTCACCCCTCCACTTT. The encoded protein is CASSYVAGVRNSPLHF.